The source of this T cell receptor beta chain is a study of T cells after yellow fever vaccination. This clonotype was seen a handful of times. The CDR3 spans 12 residues. The V gene lost 6 bases and the J gene lost 10 bases, with 15 bases spanning the gap. Germline CDR1 and CDR2: DFQATT and SNEGSKA (reference sequence). 5'RACE template switching produced TCR cDNA carrying a universal primer site and UMIs. Each CDR3 protein gets one entry after TCRdb re-called the 5' RACE reads with MiXCR. The data show roughly 400,000 distinct CDR3 sequences, with roughly a sixth seen just once and 15% to 20% held by the top ten.

Here the sequenced sample was PBMCs, taken before the yellow fever booster vaccination. The sequence was obtained from a man between 18 and 29 years old who received the YFV17D yellow fever vaccine. The chain couples TRBV20-1 to TRBJ1-4; tentative D call: TRBD1 (5 bases). The chain's CDR3 is CSARDGGPKLFF. CDR3 DNA: TGCAGTGCACGGGACGGCGGGCCAAAACTGTTTTTT.